This note documents a single T cell receptor (beta chain) sequence. V lost 8 bases and J lost 3; bases outside the gene matches: 8. The germline V gene has CDR1 MNHNY and CDR2 SVGAGI (reference sequence). The CDR3 extends over 16 amino acids. This sample was included in a study of blood T cell repertoires in COVID-19. The data were produced by immunoSEQ multiplex PCR, yet TCRdb's version contains in-frame clones alone and is incomplete. The repertoire consists of 110,000 or so clones, with approximately 90% occurring once and the leading ten covering 4.6%. The origin of this receptor is a woman aged 50 to 60 with acute or convalescent COVID-19. The chain links TRBV6-6 to TRBJ1-5; 12 bases line up with TRBD1. The source material was peripheral blood. The CDR3 sequence is CASRDRGPYVNQPQHF. The DNA of the CDR3 is TGTGCCAGCCGGGACAGGGGGCCGTATGTCAATCAGCCCCAGCATTTT.